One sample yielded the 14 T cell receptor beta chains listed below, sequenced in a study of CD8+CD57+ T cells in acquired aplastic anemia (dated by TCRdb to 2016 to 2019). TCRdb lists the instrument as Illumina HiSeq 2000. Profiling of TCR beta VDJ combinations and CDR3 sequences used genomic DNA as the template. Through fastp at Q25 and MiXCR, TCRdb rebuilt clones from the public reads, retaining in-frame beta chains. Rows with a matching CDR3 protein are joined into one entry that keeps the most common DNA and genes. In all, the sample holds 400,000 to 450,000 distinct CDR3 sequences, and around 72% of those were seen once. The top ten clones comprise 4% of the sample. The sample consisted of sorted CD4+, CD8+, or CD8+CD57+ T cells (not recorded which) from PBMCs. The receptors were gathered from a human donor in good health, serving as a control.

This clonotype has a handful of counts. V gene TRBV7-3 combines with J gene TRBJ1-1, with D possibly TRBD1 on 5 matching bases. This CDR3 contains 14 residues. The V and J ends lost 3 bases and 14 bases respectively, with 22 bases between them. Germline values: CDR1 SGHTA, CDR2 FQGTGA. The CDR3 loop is CASSFDSEETQYFF. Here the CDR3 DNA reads TGTGCCAGCAGCTTCGACAGCGAAGAGACCCAGTACTTCTTT.

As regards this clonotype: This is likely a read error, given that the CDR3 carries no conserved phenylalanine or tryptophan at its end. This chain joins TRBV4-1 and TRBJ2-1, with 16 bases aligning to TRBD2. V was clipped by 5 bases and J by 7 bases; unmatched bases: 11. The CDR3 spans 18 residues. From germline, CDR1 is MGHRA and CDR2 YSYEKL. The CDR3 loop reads CASSLGLAGGPFGNEQFS. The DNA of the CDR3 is TGCGCCAGCAGCTTGGGACTAGCGGGGGGGCCGTTTGGGAATGAGCAGTTCTCC.

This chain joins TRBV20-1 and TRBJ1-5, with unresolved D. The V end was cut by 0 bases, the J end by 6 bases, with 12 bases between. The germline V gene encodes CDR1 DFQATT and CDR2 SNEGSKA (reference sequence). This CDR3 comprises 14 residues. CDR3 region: CSARESGPGQPQHF. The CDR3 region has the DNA TGCAGTGCTAGAGAAAGTGGGCCGGGTCAGCCCCAGCATTTT.

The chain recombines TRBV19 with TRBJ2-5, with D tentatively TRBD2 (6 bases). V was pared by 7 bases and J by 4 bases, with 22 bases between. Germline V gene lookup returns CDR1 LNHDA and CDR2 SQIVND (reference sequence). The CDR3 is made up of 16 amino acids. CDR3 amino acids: CASTPGDTGERETQYF. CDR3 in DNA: TGTGCCAGTACCCCTGGGGATACGGGGGAGAGAGAGACCCAGTACTTC. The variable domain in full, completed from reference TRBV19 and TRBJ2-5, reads DGGITQSPKYLFRKEGQNVTLSCEQNLNHDAMYWYRQDPGQGLRLIYYSQIVNDFQKGDIAEGYSVSREKKESFPLTVTSAQKNPTAFYLCASTPGDTGERETQYFGPGTRLLVL.

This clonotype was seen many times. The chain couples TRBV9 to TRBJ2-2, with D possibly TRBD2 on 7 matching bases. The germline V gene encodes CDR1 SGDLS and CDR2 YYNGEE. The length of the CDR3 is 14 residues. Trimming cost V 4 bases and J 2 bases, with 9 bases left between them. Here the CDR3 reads CASSRGANTGELFF. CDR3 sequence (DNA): TGTGCCAGCAGCCGGGGGGCCAACACCGGGGAGCTGTTTTTT.

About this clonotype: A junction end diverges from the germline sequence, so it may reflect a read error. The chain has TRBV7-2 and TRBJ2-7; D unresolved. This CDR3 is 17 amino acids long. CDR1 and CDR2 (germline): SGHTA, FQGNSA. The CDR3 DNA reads TGTGCCATCAGCGTGTCGAATACCAGGAGTTCGGACTACGAGCAGTACTTC. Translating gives CAISVSNTRSSDYEQYF.

In DNA, the CDR3 is TGTGCCAGCAGCCCCGGTTCCGGGACCCAGTACTTC. Residues: CASSPGSGTQYF. The V call is TRBV7-6, the J call TRBJ2-5; D is unresolved. Per the germline V gene, CDR1 is SGHVS and CDR2 is FNYEAQ. V was cut by 5 bases and J by 7 bases, with 11 bases left in between. CDR3 size: 12 residues.

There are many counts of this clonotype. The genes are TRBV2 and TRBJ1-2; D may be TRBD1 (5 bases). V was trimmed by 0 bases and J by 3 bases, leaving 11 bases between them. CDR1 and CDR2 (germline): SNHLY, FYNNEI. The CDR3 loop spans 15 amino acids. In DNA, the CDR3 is TGTGCCAGCAGTGAAGCAGGGGCAGAAGACTATGGCTACACCTTC. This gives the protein CASSEAGAEDYGYTF.

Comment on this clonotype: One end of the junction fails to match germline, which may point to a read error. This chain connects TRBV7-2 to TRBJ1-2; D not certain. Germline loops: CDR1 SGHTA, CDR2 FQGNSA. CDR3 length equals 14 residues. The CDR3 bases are TGTGCCAGCAGGCACAACGGGAACACGGAAGCCTTCTCCTTC. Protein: CASRHNGNTEAFSF.

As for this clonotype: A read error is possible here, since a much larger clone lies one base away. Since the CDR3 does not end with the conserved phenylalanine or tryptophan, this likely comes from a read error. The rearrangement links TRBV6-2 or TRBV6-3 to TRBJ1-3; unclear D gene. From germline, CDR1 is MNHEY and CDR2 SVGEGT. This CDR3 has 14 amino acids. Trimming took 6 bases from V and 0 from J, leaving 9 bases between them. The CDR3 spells CASRVDNSGNTIYL. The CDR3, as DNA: TGTGCCAGCAGAGTCGACAACTCTGGAAACACCATATATCTT.

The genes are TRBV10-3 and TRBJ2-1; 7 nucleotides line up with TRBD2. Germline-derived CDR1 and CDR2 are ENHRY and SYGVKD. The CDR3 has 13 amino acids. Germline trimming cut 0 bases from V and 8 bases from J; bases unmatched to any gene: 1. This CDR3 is CAISESGGDEQFF. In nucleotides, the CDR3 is TGTGCCATCAGTGAGTCGGGAGGGGATGAGCAGTTCTTC.

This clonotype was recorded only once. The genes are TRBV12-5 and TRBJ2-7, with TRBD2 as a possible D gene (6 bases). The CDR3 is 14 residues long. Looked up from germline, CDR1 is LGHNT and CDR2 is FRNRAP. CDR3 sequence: CASSRIADSYEQYF. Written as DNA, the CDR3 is TGTGCCAGCAGTCGGATAGCGGACTCCTACGAGCAGTACTTC.

The CDR3 DNA follows: TGTGCCAGCAGCAGATCACATATAGCCTACGAGCAGTACTTC. Translation gives CASSRSHIAYEQYF. The chain has TRBV7-2 and TRBJ2-7; D remains ambiguous. The CDR3 consists of 14 residues. The V end was cut by 5 bases, the J end by 2 bases, with 13 bases between. CDR1 and CDR2 (germline): SGHTA, FQGNSA.

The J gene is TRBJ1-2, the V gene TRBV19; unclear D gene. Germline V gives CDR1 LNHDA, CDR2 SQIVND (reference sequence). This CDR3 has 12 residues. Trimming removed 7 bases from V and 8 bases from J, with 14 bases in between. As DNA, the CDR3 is TGTGCCAGTACGTCTCAGGATTACGGCTACACCTTC. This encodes CASTSQDYGYTF.